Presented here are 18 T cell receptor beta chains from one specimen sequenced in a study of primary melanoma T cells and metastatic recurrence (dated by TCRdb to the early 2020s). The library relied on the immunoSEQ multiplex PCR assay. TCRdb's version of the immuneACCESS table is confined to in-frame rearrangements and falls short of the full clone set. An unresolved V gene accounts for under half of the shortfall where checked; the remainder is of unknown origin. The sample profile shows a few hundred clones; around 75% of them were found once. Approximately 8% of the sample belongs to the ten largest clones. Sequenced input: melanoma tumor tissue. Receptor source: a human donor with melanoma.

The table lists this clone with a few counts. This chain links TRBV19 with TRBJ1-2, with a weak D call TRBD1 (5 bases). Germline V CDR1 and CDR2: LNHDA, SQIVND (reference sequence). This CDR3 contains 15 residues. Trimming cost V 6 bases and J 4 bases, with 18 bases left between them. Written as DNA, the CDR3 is TGTGCCAGTAGCCAAGGGGCCCTAAGGGGCTATGGCTACACCTTC. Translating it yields CASSQGALRGYGYTF.

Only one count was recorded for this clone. The CDR3 bases are TGTGCCAGCAGTTTATTCCCAATCTTACAGGGATCAGGCACAGATACGCAGTATTTT. Amino acid sequence: CASSLFPILQGSGTDTQYF. The chain joins TRBV28 to TRBJ2-3; TRBD1 might be the D (6 bases). Germline V gives CDR1 MDHEN, CDR2 SYDVKM. V dropped 1 base and J dropped 1 base, with 21 bases sitting between them. This CDR3 region has 19 residues.

DNA for the CDR3: TGTGCCAGCTCACCGACCTCCTATAATTCACCCCTCCACTTT. It encodes CASSPTSYNSPLHF. This chain links TRBV18 with TRBJ1-6; D is ambiguous. The CDR3 has 14 amino acids. Germline CDR1 is KGHSH and CDR2 is LQKENI. V shed 3 bases and J shed 0 bases, with 3 bases lying between them.

The CDR3 here is CASSSNRGWEPQHF. The CDR3 nucleotides read TGTGCCAGCAGTTCGAACAGGGGGTGGGAGCCCCAGCATTTT. This chain links TRBV6-8 with TRBJ1-5; TRBD1 matches at 8 bases. The V gene's germline CDR1 is MNHGY and CDR2 SAAAGT. J was trimmed by 8 bases and V by 4 bases; bases with no gene match: 7. The CDR3 is 14 residues long.

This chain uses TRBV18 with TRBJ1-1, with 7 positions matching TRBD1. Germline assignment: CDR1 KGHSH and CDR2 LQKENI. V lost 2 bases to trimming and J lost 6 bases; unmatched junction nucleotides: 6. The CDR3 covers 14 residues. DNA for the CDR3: TGTGCCAGCTCACCAAGGTCCGGGACAGCTGAAGCTTTCTTT. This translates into CASSPRSGTAEAFF.

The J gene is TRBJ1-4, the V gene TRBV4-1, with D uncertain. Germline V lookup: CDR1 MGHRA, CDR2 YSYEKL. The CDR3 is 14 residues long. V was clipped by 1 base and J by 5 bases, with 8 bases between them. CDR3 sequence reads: CASSQGDQNEKLFF. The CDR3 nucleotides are TGCGCCAGCAGCCAAGGCGACCAGAATGAAAAACTGTTTTTT.

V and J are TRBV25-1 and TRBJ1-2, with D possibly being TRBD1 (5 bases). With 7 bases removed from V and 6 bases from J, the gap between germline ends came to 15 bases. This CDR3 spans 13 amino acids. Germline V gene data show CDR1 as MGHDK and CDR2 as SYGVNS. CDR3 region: CASNAQGPNGYTF. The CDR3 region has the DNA TGTGCCAGCAATGCTCAGGGACCGAATGGCTACACCTTC.

CDR3 region: CASSLGTSRRDTQYF. CDR3 DNA sequence: TGTGCCAGCAGCTTGGGGACTAGCCGAAGAGATACGCAGTATTTT. The V call is TRBV11-3, the J call TRBJ2-3, with TRBD2 matching 9 bases. The CDR3 extends over 15 amino acids. Germline CDR1 SGHNT, CDR2 YENEEA. The J segment lost 5 bases and the V segment lost 3 bases, leaving 6 bases of the junction unmatched.

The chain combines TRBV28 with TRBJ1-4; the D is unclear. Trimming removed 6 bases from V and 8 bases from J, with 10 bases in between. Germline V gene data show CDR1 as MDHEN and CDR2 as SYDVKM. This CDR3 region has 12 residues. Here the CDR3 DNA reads TGTGCCAGCAGGGCAGTAGCCGAAAAACTGTTTTTT. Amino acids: CASRAVAEKLFF.

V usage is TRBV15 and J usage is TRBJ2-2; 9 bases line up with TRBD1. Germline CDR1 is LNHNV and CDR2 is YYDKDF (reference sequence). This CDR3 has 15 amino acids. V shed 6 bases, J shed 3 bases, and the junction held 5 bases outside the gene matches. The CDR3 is CATRRDREDTGELFF. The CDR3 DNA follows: TGTGCCACCAGGCGGGACAGGGAGGACACCGGGGAGCTGTTTTTT.

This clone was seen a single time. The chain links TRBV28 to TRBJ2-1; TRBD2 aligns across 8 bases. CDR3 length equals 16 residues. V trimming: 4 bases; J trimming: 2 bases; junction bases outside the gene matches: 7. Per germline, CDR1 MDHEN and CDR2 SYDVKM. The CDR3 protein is CASSSLQRGPYNEQFF. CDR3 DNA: TGTGCCAGCAGTTCGCTTCAGCGGGGGCCCTACAATGAGCAGTTCTTC.

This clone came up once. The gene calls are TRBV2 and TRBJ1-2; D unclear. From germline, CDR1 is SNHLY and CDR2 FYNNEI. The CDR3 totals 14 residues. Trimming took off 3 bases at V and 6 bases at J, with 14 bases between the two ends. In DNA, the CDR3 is TGTGCCAGCAGTGATCTGGGCCACCCCGATGGCTACACCTTC. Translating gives CASSDLGHPDGYTF.

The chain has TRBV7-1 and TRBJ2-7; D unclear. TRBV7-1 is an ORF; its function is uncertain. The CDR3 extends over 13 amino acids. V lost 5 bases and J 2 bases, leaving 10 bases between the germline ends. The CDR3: CASSQGPAYEQYF. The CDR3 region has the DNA TGTGCCAGCAGCCAAGGGCCCGCCTACGAGCAGTACTTC.

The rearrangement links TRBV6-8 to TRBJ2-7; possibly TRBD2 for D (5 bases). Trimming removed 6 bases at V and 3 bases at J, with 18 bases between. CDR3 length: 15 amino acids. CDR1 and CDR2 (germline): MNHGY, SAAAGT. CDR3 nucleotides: TGTGCCAGCAGCCGCTCTGAGGGAAGGGTCTACGAGCAGTACTTC. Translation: CASSRSEGRVYEQYF.

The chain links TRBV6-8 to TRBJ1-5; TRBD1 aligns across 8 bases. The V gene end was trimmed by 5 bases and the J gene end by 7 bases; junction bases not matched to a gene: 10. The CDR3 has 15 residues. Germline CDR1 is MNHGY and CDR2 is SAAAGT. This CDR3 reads CASSQTGDSWQPQHF. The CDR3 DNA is TGTGCCAGCAGTCAGACAGGGGACAGCTGGCAGCCCCAGCATTTT.

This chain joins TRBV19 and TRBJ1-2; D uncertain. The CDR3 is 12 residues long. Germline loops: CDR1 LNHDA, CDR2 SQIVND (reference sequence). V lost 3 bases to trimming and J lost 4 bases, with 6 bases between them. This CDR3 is CASSMNSYGYTF. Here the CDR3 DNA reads TGTGCCAGTAGTATGAACAGCTATGGCTACACCTTC.

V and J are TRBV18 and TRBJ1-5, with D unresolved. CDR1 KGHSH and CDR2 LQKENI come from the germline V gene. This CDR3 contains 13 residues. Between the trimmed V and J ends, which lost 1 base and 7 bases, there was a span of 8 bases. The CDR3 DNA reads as TGTGCCAGCTCACCACAATATGAACAGCCCCAGCATTTT. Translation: CASSPQYEQPQHF.

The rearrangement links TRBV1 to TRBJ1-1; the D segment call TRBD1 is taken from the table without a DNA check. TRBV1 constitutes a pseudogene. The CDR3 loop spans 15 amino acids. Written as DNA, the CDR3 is TGCGCCAGCAGCCAAGACACCTCGACAGGGTTCGAAGCTTTCTTT. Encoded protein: CASSQDTSTGFEAFF.